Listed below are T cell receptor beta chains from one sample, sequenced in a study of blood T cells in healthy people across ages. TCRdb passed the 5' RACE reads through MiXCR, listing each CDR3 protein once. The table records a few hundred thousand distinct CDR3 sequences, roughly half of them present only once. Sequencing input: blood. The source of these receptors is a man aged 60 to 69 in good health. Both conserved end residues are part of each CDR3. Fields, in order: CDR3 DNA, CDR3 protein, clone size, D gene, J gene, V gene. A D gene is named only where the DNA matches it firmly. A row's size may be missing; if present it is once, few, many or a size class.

TGTGCCAGCAGCGTAGCCCCCCCATCCAATGAGCAGTTCTTC	CASSVAPPSNEQFF	.	.	TRBJ2-1	TRBV9
TGTGCCTGGAGTGTACGTGACAGCAAAGTACAAGAGACCCAGTACTTC	CAWSVRDSKVQETQYF	.	.	TRBJ2-5	TRBV30
TGTGCCAGCAGCCTAGGATTGGCCGGGGCCAACGTCCTGACTTTC	CASSLGLAGANVLTF	many	.	TRBJ2-6	TRBV7-2
TGTGCCAGCAGCCGTAGACTAGCGGGTAGCACAGATACGCAGTATTTT	CASSRRLAGSTDTQYF	.	TRBD2	TRBJ2-3	TRBV9
TGCGCCAGCAGCCAACTACTAGCGGTCCAAGAGACCCAGTACTTC	CASSQLLAVQETQYF	.	TRBD2	TRBJ2-5	TRBV4-3
TGTGCCAGCAGCTCACGACAGGGGGGGAACACCGGGGAGCTGTTTTTT	CASSSRQGGNTGELFF	.	TRBD1	TRBJ2-2	TRBV7-2
TGTGCCAGCAGTTACTCGCAAGGGACCCAGTACTTC	CASSYSQGTQYF	.	.	TRBJ2-5	TRBV6-2/TRBV6-3
TGTGCCAGCAGCCCCCGTGCGGATCAAAACCCCGCGTCCTACGAGCAGTACTTC	CASSPRADQNPASYEQYF	few	.	TRBJ2-7	TRBV7-9
TGTATTGCTAGAGATCTGCGGGGAGCTTACAATGAGCAGTTCTTC	CIARDLRGAYNEQFF	.	.	TRBJ2-1	TRBV20-1
TGTGCCAGCAGCACCGGCGGGACAGGGTTTTGGGGGTCTGGGGCCAACGTCCTGACTTTC	CASSTGGTGFWGSGANVLTF	few	TRBD1	TRBJ2-6	TRBV7-2
TGTGCCAGCAGCTTGTATTTGGTCACAGATACGCAGTATTTT	CASSLYLVTDTQYF	few	.	TRBJ2-3	TRBV5-5
TGCAGTGCTGGCCAGGGGAGTGAAAAACTGTTTTTT	CSAGQGSEKLFF	.	.	TRBJ1-4	TRBV20-1
TGTGCCAGCAGCTCAGGGGGATACGAGCAGTACTTC	CASSSGGYEQYF	many	TRBD1	TRBJ2-7	TRBV11-1
TGTGCCAGCAGCCCTTATGGAACTAGCGGGAGAACGGAGACCCAGTACTTC	CASSPYGTSGRTETQYF	.	TRBD2	TRBJ2-5	TRBV9
TGCAGTGCTAGAGATCGGGGTAGAATAGCGAGATCCTACAATGAGCAGTTCTTC	CSARDRGRIARSYNEQFF	.	.	TRBJ2-1	TRBV20-1
TGTGCCAGCAGTTACCGTGGACAGAGGAAGCCTAACTATGGCTACACCTTC	CASSYRGQRKPNYGYTF	few	.	TRBJ1-2	TRBV6-2/TRBV6-3
TGTGCCAGCAGTTCTGGCAGGGGCACTGAAAAACTGTTTTTT	CASSSGRGTEKLFF	.	.	TRBJ1-4	TRBV12-3/TRBV12-4
TGTGCCTGGGGAGTAGCGGGGGGGCTCGGTACGCAGTATTTT	CAWGVAGGLGTQYF	.	TRBD2	TRBJ2-3	TRBV30
TGTGCCAGCAGTCCGACAGGGTTCCCCAACAATGAGCAGTTCTTC	CASSPTGFPNNEQFF	few	TRBD1	TRBJ2-1	TRBV6-5
TGTGCCTGGAGTAAGGACCTTAATTCACCCCTCCACTTT	CAWSKDLNSPLHF	once	.	TRBJ1-6	TRBV30
TGCAGTGCTAGAGCTTCGACAGGGACTGAAGCTTTCTTT	CSARASTGTEAFF	.	TRBD1	TRBJ1-1	TRBV20-1
TGTGCCGTCGGGACTAGCGGGAGGTCAATTTACAATGAGCAGTACTTC	CAVGTSGRSIYNEQYF	.	TRBD2	TRBJ2-7	TRBV25-1
TGTGCCAGCAGAATGGGACGGTATAATTCACCCCTCCACTTT	CASRMGRYNSPLHF	.	.	TRBJ1-6	TRBV6-5
TGTGCCAGCAGCTTAGCTCCCCCCCACGGGATTTACAATGAGCAGTTCTTC	CASSLAPPHGIYNEQFF	.	.	TRBJ2-1	TRBV7-8
TGTGCCAGCAGTGCCCCGTGGGGGGTTAGCTATGGCTACACCTTC	CASSAPWGVSYGYTF	few	.	TRBJ1-2	TRBV6-1
TGTGCCAGCACCTCGGACCGTAATAATGAAAAACTGTTTTTT	CASTSDRNNEKLFF	.	.	TRBJ1-4	TRBV7-2
TGCAGTGCTAGAGTCGAGAGGGGGACTTACCTCACAGATACGCAGTATTTT	CSARVERGTYLTDTQYF	.	.	TRBJ2-3	TRBV20-1
TGCGCCAGCAGCCCCGGGGCGGGGGGAAGCACAGATACGCAGTATTTT	CASSPGAGGSTDTQYF	.	TRBD2	TRBJ2-3	TRBV4-3
TGTGCCAGCAGTCCACTACTTCGACAGGGGGTAGGAGGCTACACCTTC	CASSPLLRQGVGGYTF	.	TRBD1	TRBJ1-2	TRBV12-3/TRBV12-4
TGTGCCAGCAGTTTCGGTGGGGGCAGGTTATATGGCTACACCTTC	CASSFGGGRLYGYTF	.	.	TRBJ1-2	TRBV28
TGTGCCTGGGTACAGGGTGCTAAATCACCCCTCCACTTT	CAWVQGAKSPLHF	.	.	TRBJ1-6	TRBV30
TGTGCCAGCAGCGTAGAAGATAATTCACCCCTCCACTTT	CASSVEDNSPLHF	.	.	TRBJ1-6	TRBV11-3
TGCGCCAGCACCCGGACCGAGAGCTCCTACGAGCAGTACTTC	CASTRTESSYEQYF	.	.	TRBJ2-7	TRBV5-1
TGCAGTGCCGGTTTGGGACAGGGGGCGGGTGGCTACACCTTC	CSAGLGQGAGGYTF	.	TRBD1	TRBJ1-2	TRBV20-1
TGCAGTGCGATGGACCGACGTTGGCGCGATCGACCCCAGCATTTT	CSAMDRRWRDRPQHF	.	.	TRBJ1-5	TRBV20-1
TGCAGCGTCCTCGGAGGGACAGGGAGGAACGAGCAGTACTTC	CSVLGGTGRNEQYF	.	TRBD1	TRBJ2-7	TRBV29-1
TGTGCCAGCAGTTATGACAACTCAGACATTCAGTACTTC	CASSYDNSDIQYF	.	.	TRBJ2-4	TRBV6-5
TGTGCCAGCAGCCGTCAACGGGACAGATCGCCCTACGAGCAGTACTTC	CASSRQRDRSPYEQYF	once	TRBD1	TRBJ2-7	TRBV7-8
TGTGCCAGCCAAAGGGAAGATACGCAGTATTTT	CASQREDTQYF	.	.	TRBJ2-3	TRBV25-1
TGTGCCAGCGGCTATCTGCCGGGACAGAGGCTCACTGAAGCTTTCTTT	CASGYLPGQRLTEAFF	.	TRBD1	TRBJ1-1	TRBV3-1
TGTGCCAGCAGCCTACCGGACAGGGAGGGAGGCTACACCTTC	CASSLPDREGGYTF	.	TRBD1	TRBJ1-2	TRBV4-2
TGTGCCAGCAGCCACAGGACCTATGGCTACACCTTC	CASSHRTYGYTF	.	.	TRBJ1-2	TRBV7-8
TGTGCCAGCAGCCGTCTGTCGGGGGCCCAAGAGACCCAGTACTTC	CASSRLSGAQETQYF	.	.	TRBJ2-5	TRBV14
TGCAGTGCCCCGACAGTCTATGGCTACACCTTC	CSAPTVYGYTF	.	.	TRBJ1-2	TRBV20-1
TGTGCCAACGAAGGACTAGGCTACAATGAGCAGTTCTTC	CANEGLGYNEQFF	once	TRBD2	TRBJ2-1	TRBV6-1
TGTGCCAGCAGCCCGAGGGACGGGTTCGACAACGAGCAGTACTTC	CASSPRDGFDNEQYF	few	.	TRBJ2-7	TRBV7-8
TGCGCCAGCAGCCCGCTGGAGGCAGGCTCCTACAATGAGCAGTTCTTC	CASSPLEAGSYNEQFF	.	.	TRBJ2-1	TRBV5-1
TGTGCCACCAGCAGAGATCGGGGGGGAAGGCAGTACTTC	CATSRDRGGRQYF	few	TRBD2	TRBJ2-4	TRBV15